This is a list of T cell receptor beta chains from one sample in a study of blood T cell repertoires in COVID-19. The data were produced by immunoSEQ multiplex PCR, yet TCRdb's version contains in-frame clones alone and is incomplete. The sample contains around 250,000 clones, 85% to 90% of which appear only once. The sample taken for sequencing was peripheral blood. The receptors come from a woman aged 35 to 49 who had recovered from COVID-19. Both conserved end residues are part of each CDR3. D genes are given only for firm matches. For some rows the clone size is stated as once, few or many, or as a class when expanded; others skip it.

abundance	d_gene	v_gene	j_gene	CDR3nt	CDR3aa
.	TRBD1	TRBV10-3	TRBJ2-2	TGTGCCATCAGTACAGGGGGCGCAGGGACCACCGGGGAGCTGTTTTTT	CAISTGGAGTTGELFF
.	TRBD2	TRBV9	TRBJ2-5	TGTGCCAGCAGCGCGGGAGCCAGTGCGGGGGGGCCGGAGACCCAGTACTTC	CASSAGASAGGPETQYF
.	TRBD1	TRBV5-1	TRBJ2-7	TGCGCCAGCAGCATCGGACAGGGGGCCTACGAGCAGTACTTC	CASSIGQGAYEQYF
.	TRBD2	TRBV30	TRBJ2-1	TGTGCCTGGAGTGCCGGGACTAGTTTGAATGAGCAGTTCTTC	CAWSAGTSLNEQFF
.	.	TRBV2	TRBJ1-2	TGTGCCAGCAGTGAAGAAGCAGGGGTCTCCTATGGCTACACCTTC	CASSEEAGVSYGYTF
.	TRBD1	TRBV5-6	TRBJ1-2	TGTGCCAGCACGAGCCGGGGACAGGGCAACTATGGCTACACCTTC	CASTSRGQGNYGYTF
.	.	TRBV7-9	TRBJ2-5	TGTGCCAGCAGCCGAGCGGCCTACCAAGAGACCCAGTACTTC	CASSRAAYQETQYF
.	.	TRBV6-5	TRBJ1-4	TGTGCCAGCAGACCCGACGGGACTGCTAATGAAAAACTGTTTTTT	CASRPDGTANEKLFF
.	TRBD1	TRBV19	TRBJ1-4	TGTGCCAGTAGTAGGGACAGGGGGCGAGAAAAACTGTTTTTT	CASSRDRGREKLFF
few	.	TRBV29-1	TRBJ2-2	TGCAGCGTTGAAGTAGCGGTCAACGGGGAGCTGTTTTTT	CSVEVAVNGELFF
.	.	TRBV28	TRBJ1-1	TGTGCCAGCACCTCCATAGGGGGGGCTGAACCAATAGGAGCAATTGAAGCTTTCTTT	CASTSIGGAEPIGAIEAFF
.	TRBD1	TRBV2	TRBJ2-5	TGTGCCAGCAGGGTCCGACAGGGGGCAAGGGAGACCCAGTACTTC	CASRVRQGARETQYF
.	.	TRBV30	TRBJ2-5	TGTGCCTGGAGTGCCCGGGGGACCCGAGAGACCCAGTACTTC	CAWSARGTRETQYF
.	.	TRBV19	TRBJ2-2	TGTGCCAGTAGTATAAGACTAGTTGGCGGGGAGCTGTTTTTT	CASSIRLVGGELFF
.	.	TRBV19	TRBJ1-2	TGTGCCAGTAGCCGATCCGGACACTACTCCAATGGCTACACCTTC	CASSRSGHYSNGYTF
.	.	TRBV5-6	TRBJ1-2	TGTGCCAGCAGCTGGGATGACAGTGGGGATATTTACACCTTC	CASSWDDSGDIYTF
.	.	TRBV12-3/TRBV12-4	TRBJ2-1	TGTGCCAGCAGCCTTTACAATGAGCAGTTCTTC	CASSLYNEQFF
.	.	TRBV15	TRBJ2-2	TGTGCCACCAGCCCCCAAAGACACTACACCGGGGAGCTGTTTTTT	CATSPQRHYTGELFF
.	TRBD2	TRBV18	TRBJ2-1	TGTGCCAGCTCACCCCGGGGGGATGAGCAGTTCTTC	CASSPRGDEQFF
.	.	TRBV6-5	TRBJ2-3	TGTGCCAGCAGCCGAACGACGGGTCGAGATACGCAGTATTTT	CASSRTTGRDTQYF
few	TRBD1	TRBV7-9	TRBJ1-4	TGTGCCAGCGGAGGACAGGATAATGAAAAACTGTTTTTT	CASGGQDNEKLFF
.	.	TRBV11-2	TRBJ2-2	TGTGCCAGCACCCCCGACTTTTTGAACACCGGGGAGCTGTTTTTT	CASTPDFLNTGELFF
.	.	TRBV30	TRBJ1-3	TGTGCCTGGAGTTCAACAGGGATAAACACCATATATTTT	CAWSSTGINTIYF
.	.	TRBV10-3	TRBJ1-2	TGTGCCATCACCTCCGAGGGCAGGAATGGAGGCTACACCTTC	CAITSEGRNGGYTF
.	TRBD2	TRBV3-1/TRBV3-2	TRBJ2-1	TGTGCCAGCAGCGTTAGCGGGCCGGGATACAATGAGCAGTTCTTC	CASSVSGPGYNEQFF
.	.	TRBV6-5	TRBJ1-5	TGTGCCAGCATCGGCCTGAGAGGAAATCAGCCCCAGCATTTT	CASIGLRGNQPQHF
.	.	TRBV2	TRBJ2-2	TGTGCCAGCAGTGAAGAGGGGCGAGTCGGCGGGGAGCTGTTTTTT	CASSEEGRVGGELFF